The TCR beta chain under discussion was sequenced for a study of cytomegalovirus exposure and HLA in healthy donors (dated by TCRdb to 2015 to 2018). Context from the whole study: According to a later analysis, the approximately 120 validation repertoires were produced on the same platform as the 666 repertoires of the first cohort. Besides the first cohort of 666 subjects, a separate validation cohort made up of about 120 different subjects was used. The study was designed to test whether signatures of past pathogen exposure could be identified by cataloging public T cell receptors. To predict cytomegalovirus infection status, the study brought together high-throughput TCR immunosequencing, statistical association of individual TCRs with disease status, and machine learning. Summary of the overall study and its limitations: A few of the identified cytomegalovirus-associated TCR beta chains were confirmed in vitro to be specific for cytomegalovirus antigens. The validation cohort had no HLA typing available for a later analysis, so co-occurrence within that cohort was assessed over all 120 or so repertoires. It was suggested by the authors that the approach could potentially be generalized to other disease states and immunological phenotypes. Of the cluster scores, approximately 95% were above 0 in a later analysis, which found that TCRs clustered in the first cohort also tended to co-occur in the 95 to 150 validation repertoires. Cytomegalovirus status was reported to be diagnosed by the classifier with high specificity and sensitivity in both the original and validation cohorts. In the study, around 150 TCR beta chains were listed as associated with cytomegalovirus. Most TCR sequences were seen in very few donors, while some public TCRs were found in many individuals.

Libraries were constructed by the immunoSEQ multiplex PCR assay. Per the source publication's procedure: To diagnose cytomegalovirus status from the catalog of TCR beta chain sequences, a statistical classification framework was built. As stored in TCRdb, this immuneACCESS dataset retains in-frame rearrangements with V and J assigned. A fraction of the clones does not appear; measured against another copy, unresolved V genes explain less than half of the discrepancy, and the remainder lacks a known reason. From that table come the V and J calls and clone size; the DNA was used to work out D and trimming. Counted in this sample were 150,000 to 180,000 clones; around 84% of them appeared once. The ten largest clones add up to around 2.1% of the sample. The CDR3 holds 15 amino acids from the cysteine to the phenylalanine. Only CDR3 DNA is held: 45 bases, read in frame from base 1. Ends trimmed: V by 3 bases, J by 8 bases; bases unmatched to a gene: 11. From the germline V gene, CDR1 is LGHNA and CDR2 is YSLEER.

About this clone: Its antigen is currently not known. There are no base qualities to consult, and no much larger clone falls within one base.

The donors belonged to the validation cohort of under 150 subjects, which was separate from the roughly 670-subject first cohort. The source material was PBMCs. The TCR originated in a human donor in good health. The V and J segments used are TRBV4-3 and TRBJ1-2; 8 central nucleotides agree with TRBD1. The nucleotide sequence reads as follows: TGCGCCAGCAGCCACGAACTAACAGGGGGAGGGGGCTACACCTTC. Translated, it reads CASSHELTGGGGYTF.